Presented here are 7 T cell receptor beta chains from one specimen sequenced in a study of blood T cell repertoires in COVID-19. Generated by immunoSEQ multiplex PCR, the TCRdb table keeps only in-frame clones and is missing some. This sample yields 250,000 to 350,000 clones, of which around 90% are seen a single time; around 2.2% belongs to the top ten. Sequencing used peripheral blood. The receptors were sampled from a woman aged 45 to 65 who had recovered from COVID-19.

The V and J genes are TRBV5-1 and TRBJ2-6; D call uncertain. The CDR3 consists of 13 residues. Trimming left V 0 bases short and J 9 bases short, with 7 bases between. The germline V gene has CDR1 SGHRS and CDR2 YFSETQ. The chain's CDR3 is CASSLDSYNVLTF. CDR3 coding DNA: TGCGCCAGCAGCTTGGACAGTTACAACGTCCTGACTTTC.

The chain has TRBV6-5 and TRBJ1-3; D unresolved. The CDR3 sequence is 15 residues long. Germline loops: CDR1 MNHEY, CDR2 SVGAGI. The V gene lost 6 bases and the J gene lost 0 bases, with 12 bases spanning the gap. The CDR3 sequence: CASSKRTDSGNTIYF. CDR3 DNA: TGTGCCAGCAGCAAGCGGACGGACTCTGGAAACACCATATATTTT.

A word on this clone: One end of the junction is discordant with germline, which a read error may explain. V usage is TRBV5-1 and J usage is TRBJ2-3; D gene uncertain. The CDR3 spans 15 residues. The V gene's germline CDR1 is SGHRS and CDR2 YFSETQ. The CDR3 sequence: CASSLAVAGTETQYF. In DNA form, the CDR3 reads TGCGCCAGCAGCTTGGCGGTGGCTGGCACAGAAACGCAGTATTTT.

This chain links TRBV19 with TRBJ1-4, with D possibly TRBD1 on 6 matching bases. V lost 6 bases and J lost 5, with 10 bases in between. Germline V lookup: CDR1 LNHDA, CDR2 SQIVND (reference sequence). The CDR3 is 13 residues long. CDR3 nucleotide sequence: TGTGCCAGTAGAAGCCAGGGGAATGAAAAACTGTTTTTT. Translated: CASRSQGNEKLFF.

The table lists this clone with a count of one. CDR3 coding DNA: TGTGCCAGTAGTATATCAGGAGCGGGGGGAAGCTCCTACGAGCAGTACTTC. It is translated as CASSISGAGGSSYEQYF. The V call is TRBV19, the J call TRBJ2-7; 9 bases map to TRBD2. This CDR3 has 17 residues. V lost 2 bases to trimming and J lost 0 bases; unmatched junction nucleotides: 8. The germline gives CDR1 LNHDA, CDR2 SQIVND (reference sequence).

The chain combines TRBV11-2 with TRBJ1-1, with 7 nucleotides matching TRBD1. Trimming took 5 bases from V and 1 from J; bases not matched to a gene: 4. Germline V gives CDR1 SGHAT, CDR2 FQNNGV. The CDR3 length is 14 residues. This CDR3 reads CASSPDRANTEAFF. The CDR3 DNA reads TGTGCCAGCAGCCCTGACAGGGCGAACACTGAAGCTTTCTTT.

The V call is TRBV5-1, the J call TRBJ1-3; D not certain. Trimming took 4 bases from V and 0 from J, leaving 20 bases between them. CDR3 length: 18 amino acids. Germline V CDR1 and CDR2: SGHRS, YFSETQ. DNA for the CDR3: TGCGCCAGCAGCCCCTCGCCCCCTTCGAGTGGCTCTGGAAACACCATATATTTT. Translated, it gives CASSPSPPSSGSGNTIYF.